This T cell receptor (beta chain) came from a study of control samples from healthy donors and cancer patients (dated by TCRdb to between 2020 and 2021). On this clone: The clone's antigen remains unknown. No much larger clonotype is one base removed from it; base qualities were not supplied.

Library preparation employed the immunoSEQ multiplex PCR assay. TCRdb obtained this table from immuneACCESS and retained in-frame rearrangements with V and J assigned. These tables miss some clones; where compared with another copy, unresolved V genes account for less than half of the shortfall, and the remainder is unexplained. The sample table lists roughly 150,000 clones, over 90% of them with a count of one. The ten largest clones add up to more than 2% of the sample. V was cut back by 3 bases and J by 7 bases, leaving a gap of 12 bases between them. The CDR3, from cysteine to phenylalanine, totals 13 residues. Of all the DNA, just the CDR3 is kept, 39 bases in frame from base 1. CDR1 and CDR2, looked up from the germline V gene (reference sequence), are LNHDA and SQIVND.

Recombination connected TRBV19 to TRBJ1-2, with no D gene named confidently. This receptor was taken from a man aged 45-65 years in good health. Sequences were obtained from blood. The bases are TGTGCCAGTAGTATCTTCGCAGAGAGTGGCTACACCTTC. It codes for CASSIFAESGYTF.